The present entry profiles one TCR beta chain with its context. The CDR3 consists of 14 residues. The V and J ends lost 1 base and 10 bases respectively, with 14 bases between them. Germline CDR1 reads SGHVS; CDR2 reads FQNEAQ. The sample is drawn from a study of CD8+CD57+ T cells in acquired aplastic anemia. The use of genomic DNA as template underpinned the TCR beta VDJ and CDR3 profiling. Using its own MiXCR run on the reads, TCRdb lists one record per CDR3 protein. The table has roughly 250,000 distinct CDR3 sequences, approximately 82% seen once. Patients selected for sequencing had displayed CD8+CD57+ cell expansion by flow cytometry.

The sequenced material came from sorted CD4+, CD8+, or CD8+CD57+ T cells (not recorded which) from PBMCs. This sequence originates from a human donor with aplastic anemia. The gene calls are TRBV7-8 and TRBJ2-1; D call uncertain. CDR3 nucleotide sequence: TGTGCCAGCAGCTTAGAGGCATACGGCAAAGAGCAGTTCTTC. Protein product: CASSLEAYGKEQFF.